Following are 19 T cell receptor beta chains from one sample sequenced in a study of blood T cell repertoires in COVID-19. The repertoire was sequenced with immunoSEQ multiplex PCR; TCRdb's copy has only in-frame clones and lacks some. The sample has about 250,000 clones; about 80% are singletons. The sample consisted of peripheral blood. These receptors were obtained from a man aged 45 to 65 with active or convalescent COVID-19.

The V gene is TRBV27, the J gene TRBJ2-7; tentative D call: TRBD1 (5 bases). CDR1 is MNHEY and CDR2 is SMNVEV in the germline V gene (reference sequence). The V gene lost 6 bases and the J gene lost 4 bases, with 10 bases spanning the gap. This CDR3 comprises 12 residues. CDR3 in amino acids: CASSPGRYEQYF. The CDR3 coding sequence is TGTGCCAGCAGCCCAGGGCGGTACGAGCAGTACTTC.

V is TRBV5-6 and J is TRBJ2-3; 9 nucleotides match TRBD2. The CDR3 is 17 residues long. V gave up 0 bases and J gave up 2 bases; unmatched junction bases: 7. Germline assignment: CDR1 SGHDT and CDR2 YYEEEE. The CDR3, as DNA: TGTGCCAGCAGCTTGGCCAGAGCGGGGGGATTCACAGATACGCAGTATTTT. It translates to CASSLARAGGFTDTQYF.

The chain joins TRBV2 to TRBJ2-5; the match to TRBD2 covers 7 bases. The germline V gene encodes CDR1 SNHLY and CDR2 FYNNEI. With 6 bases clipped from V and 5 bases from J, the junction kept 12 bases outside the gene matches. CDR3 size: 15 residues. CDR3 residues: CASRPSWAGVETQYF. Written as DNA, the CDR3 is TGTGCCAGCAGACCCTCATGGGCGGGGGTGGAGACCCAGTACTTC.

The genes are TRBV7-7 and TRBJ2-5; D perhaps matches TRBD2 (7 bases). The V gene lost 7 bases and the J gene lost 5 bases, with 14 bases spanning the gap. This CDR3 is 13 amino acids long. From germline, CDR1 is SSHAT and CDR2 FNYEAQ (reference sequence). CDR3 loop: CASKGGADETQYF. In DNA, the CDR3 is TGTGCCAGCAAAGGGGGGGCAGACGAGACCCAGTACTTC.

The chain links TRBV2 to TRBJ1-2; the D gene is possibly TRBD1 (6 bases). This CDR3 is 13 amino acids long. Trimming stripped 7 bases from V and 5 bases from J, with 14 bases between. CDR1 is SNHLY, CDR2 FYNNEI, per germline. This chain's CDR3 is CASMGGPSYGYTF. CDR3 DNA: TGTGCCAGCATGGGGGGGCCGAGTTATGGCTACACCTTC.

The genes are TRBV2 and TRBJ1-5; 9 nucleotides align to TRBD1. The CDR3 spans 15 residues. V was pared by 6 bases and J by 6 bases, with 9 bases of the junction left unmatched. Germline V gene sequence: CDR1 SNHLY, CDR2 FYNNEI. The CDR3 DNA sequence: TGTGCCAGCAGGGGGGACAGGGCCAACGGTCAGCCCCAGCATTTT. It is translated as CASRGDRANGQPQHF.

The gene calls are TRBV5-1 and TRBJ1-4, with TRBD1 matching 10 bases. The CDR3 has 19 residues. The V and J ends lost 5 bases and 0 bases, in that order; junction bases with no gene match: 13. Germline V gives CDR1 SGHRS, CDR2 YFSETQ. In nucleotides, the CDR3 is TGCGCCAGCAGTCTGGAACCGGGACAGGGGATTGCAACTAATGAAAAACTGTTTTTT. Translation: CASSLEPGQGIATNEKLFF.

The chain's CDR3 is CASSPGQIGPGAGEKLFF. CDR3 nucleotide sequence: TGTGCCAGCAGCCCCGGTCAAATAGGGCCAGGGGCGGGTGAAAAACTGTTTTTT. The chain employs TRBV5-4 and TRBJ1-4; D is possibly TRBD1 (6 bases). V was cut by 4 bases and J by 7 bases, with 26 bases left in between. The CDR3 totals 18 residues. In germline, CDR1 is SGHNT, CDR2 YYREEE (reference sequence).

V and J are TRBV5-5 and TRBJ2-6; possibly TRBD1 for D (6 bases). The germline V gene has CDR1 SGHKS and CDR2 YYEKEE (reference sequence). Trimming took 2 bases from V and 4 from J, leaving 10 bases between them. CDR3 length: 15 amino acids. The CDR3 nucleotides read TGTGCCAGCAGCTTCCGGACAGAGGGGGCCAACGTCCTGACTTTC. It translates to CASSFRTEGANVLTF. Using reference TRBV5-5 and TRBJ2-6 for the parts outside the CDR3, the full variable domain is DAGVTQSPTHLIKTRGQQVTLRCSPISGHKSVSWYQQVLGQGPQFIFQYYEKEERGRGNFPDRFSARQFPNYSSELNVNALLLGDSALYLCASSFRTEGANVLTFGAGSRLTVL.

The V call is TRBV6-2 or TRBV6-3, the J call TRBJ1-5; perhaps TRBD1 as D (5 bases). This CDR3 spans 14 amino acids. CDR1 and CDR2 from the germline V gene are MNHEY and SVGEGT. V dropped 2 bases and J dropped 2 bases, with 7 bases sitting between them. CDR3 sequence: CASSYRGGNQPQHF. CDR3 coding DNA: TGTGCCAGCAGTTACAGGGGTGGCAATCAGCCCCAGCATTTT.

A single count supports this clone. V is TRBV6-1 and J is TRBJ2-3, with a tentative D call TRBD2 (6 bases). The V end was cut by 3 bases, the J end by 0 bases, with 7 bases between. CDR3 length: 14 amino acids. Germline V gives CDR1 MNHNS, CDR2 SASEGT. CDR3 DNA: TGTGCCAGCAGTGACGGGAGAAGCACAGATACGCAGTATTTT. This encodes CASSDGRSTDTQYF.

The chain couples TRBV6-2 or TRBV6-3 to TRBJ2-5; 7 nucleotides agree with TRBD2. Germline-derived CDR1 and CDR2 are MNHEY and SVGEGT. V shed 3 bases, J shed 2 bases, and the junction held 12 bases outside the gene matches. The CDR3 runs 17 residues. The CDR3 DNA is TGTGCCAGCAGTTATGGTTCCCGTCGGGAGGCTCAAGAGACCCAGTACTTC. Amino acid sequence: CASSYGSRREAQETQYF.

The CDR3: CASSQGQGWYGYTF. In DNA form, the CDR3 reads TGCGCCAGCAGCCAGGGACAGGGATGGTATGGCTACACCTTC. The rearrangement uses TRBV5-1 and TRBJ1-2; 9 bases line up with TRBD1. CDR3 size: 14 residues. Germline loops: CDR1 SGHRS, CDR2 YFSETQ. The trim removed 4 bases at V and 5 bases at J, leaving 6 bases unmatched.

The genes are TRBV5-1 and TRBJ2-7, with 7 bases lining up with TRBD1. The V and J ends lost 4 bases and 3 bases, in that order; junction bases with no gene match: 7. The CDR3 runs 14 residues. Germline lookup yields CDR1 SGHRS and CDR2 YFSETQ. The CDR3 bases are TGCGCCAGCAGCCTCCAGACAGGGAACTACGAGCAGTACTTC. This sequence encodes CASSLQTGNYEQYF.

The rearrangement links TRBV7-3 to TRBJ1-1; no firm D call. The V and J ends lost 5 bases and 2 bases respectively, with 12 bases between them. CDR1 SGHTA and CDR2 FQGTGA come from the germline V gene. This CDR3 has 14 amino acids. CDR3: CASSPDAGNTEAFF. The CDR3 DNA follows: TGTGCCAGCAGCCCTGACGCAGGTAACACTGAAGCTTTCTTT. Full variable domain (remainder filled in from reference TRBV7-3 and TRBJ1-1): GAGVSQTPSNKVTEKGKYVELRCDPISGHTALYWYRQSLGQGPEFLIYFQGTGAADDSGLPNDRFFAVRPEGSVSTLKIQRTERGDSAVYLCASSPDAGNTEAFFGQGTRLTVV.

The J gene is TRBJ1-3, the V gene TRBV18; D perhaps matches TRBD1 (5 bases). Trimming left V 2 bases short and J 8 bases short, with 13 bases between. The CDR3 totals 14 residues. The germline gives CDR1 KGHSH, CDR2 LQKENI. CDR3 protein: CASSPGAFGDTIYF. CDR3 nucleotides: TGTGCCAGCTCACCAGGGGCTTTCGGAGACACCATATATTTT.

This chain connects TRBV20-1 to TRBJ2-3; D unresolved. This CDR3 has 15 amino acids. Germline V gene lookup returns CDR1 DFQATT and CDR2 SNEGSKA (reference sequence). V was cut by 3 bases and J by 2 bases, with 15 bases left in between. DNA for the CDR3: TGCAGTGCTAGTCTCCCGGTGGAGTACACAGATACGCAGTATTTT. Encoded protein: CSASLPVEYTDTQYF.

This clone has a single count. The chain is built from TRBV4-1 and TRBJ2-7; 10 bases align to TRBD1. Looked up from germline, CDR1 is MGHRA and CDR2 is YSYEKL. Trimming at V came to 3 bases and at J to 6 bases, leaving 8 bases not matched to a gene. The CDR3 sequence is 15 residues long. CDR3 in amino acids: CASSQSGTGVSEQYF. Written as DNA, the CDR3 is TGCGCCAGCAGCCAGAGCGGGACAGGGGTCTCCGAGCAGTACTTC.

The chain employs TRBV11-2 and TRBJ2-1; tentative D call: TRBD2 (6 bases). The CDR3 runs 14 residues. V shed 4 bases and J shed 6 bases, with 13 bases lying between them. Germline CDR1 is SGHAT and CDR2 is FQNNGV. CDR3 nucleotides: TGTGCCAGCAGCTCGGGGGTCAGCGCCAATGAGCAGTTCTTC. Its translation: CASSSGVSANEQFF.